This TCR beta chain was sequenced in a study of T cell responses to AZD1222 COVID-19 vaccine. Points on this clone: The target antigen is unknown.

The table came from immunoSEQ multiplex PCR; TCRdb's copy has only in-frame clones and leaves some out. Of some 130,000 clones listed, approximately 95% are singletons. CDR1 and CDR2 (germline): SGHRS, YFSETQ. Trimming cost V 0 bases and J 5 bases, with 11 bases left between them. The CDR3 has 14 residues. Study-level findings and limits: When two AZD1222 doses had been given, Spike-specific TCR breadth and depth rose.

The sequenced sample was peripheral blood, obtained 28 days after the second AZD1222 dose. The receptor was derived from an adult who received the AZD1222 COVID-19 vaccine. The V call is TRBV5-1, the J call TRBJ1-2; D ambiguous. The CDR3 DNA sequence: TGCGCCAGCAGCTTGGATGGACCCGTATATGGCTACACCTTC. Translation: CASSLDGPVYGYTF. Combining the CDR3 with reference TRBV5-1 and TRBJ1-2 gives the whole variable domain KAGVTQTPRYLIKTRGQQVTLSCSPISGHRSVSWYQQTPGQGLQFLFEYFSETQRNKGNFPGRFSGRQFSNSRSEMNVSTLELGDSALYLCASSLDGPVYGYTFGSGTRLTVV.